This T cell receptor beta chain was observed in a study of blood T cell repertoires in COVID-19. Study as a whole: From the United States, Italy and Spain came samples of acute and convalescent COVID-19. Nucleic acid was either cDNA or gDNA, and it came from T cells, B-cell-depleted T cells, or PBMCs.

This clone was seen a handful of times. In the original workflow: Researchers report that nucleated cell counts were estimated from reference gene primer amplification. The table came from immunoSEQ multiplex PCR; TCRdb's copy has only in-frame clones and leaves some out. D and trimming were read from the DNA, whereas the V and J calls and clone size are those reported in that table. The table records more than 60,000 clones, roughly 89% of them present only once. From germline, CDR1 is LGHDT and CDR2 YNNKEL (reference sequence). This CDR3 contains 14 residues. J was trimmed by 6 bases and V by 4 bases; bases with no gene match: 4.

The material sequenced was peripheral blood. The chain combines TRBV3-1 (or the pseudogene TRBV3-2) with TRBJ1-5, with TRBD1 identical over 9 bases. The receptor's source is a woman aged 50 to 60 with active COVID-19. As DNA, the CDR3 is TGTGCCAGCAGCCTCGGGACAGGGAGTCAGCCCCAGCATTTT. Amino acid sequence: CASSLGTGSQPQHF.